The present entry profiles one TCR beta chain with its context. The clone's antigen remains unknown. Base qualities are not recorded, but no much larger clone differs from it by a single base. The germline V gene specifies SQVTM as CDR1 and ANQGSEA as CDR2. The CDR3 goes from the cysteine to the phenylalanine over 16 residues. Left in the record is the CDR3 DNA by itself, 48 bases read in frame from the first base. V lost 4 bases and J lost 0 bases; the stretch between them is 16 bases long. The entry originates in a study of blood T cell repertoires in COVID-19 (dated by TCRdb to 2020 to 2022). Regarding the research as a whole: The collaborator samples originated in the United States, Italy and Spain and spanned the acute and convalescent phases of COVID-19. The material from the prospective study consisted of cDNA or gDNA derived from T cells, B-cell-depleted T cells, or PBMCs. Deeply sampled blood TCRbeta repertoires from subjects exposed to, actively infected with, or recovered from COVID-19 were included in the dataset. The repertoires were made available in a free public database intended to serve as a resource for research on the immune response to SARS-CoV-2. Samples were obtained from the ongoing ImmuneRACE study (first 160 participants) and from approximately 1,200 subjects provided by 6 global collaborators. The sample metadata nearly always contained a de-identified subject ID, COVID-19 status, age in years and sex. HLA class I and class II types, where available, came from metadata supplied by the sample provider rather than from assay-based typing. Results and caveats for the whole study, not just this receptor: The amount of clinical and demographic metadata varied by source and participant and was provided uncurated.

TCRbeta CDR3 regions were amplified from genomic DNA using the immunoSEQ Assay, a bias-controlled multiplex PCR. Per the original workflow: Nucleated cell counts per sample were estimated from amplification of reference gene primers within the assay. To quantify the absolute abundance of each unique TCRbeta CDR3 rearrangement, sequence reads were collapsed and filtered. For each sample, productive Simpson clonality was calculated as the square root of Simpson's diversity index over productive rearrangements. Drawn from immuneACCESS, this table holds only the in-frame rearrangements with V and J called that TCRdb kept. Clones are partly lost; checked studies trace under half to an unresolved V gene and leave the rest unexplained. That table gives V, J and clone size, and the DNA gave D and trimming. The sample data list approximately 300,000 clones, and just over 85% of these were observed just once. The ten largest clonotypes hold about 4% of the sample.

Participants in the prospective study were enrolled through a virtual design, were aged roughly 18 to 100 years, and lived in 24 United States geographic areas. Cohort assignment in the prospective study relied on participant-reported clinical history from a screening survey and a study questionnaire. Recovered participants in ImmuneRACE Cohort 3 were defined by two consecutive negative NP/OP PCR tests, clearance by a healthcare professional, or resolution of symptoms. Mobile phlebotomists in the prospective study collected whole blood, serum and a nasopharyngeal or oropharyngeal swab from every participant. Over a roughly 2-month period, participants in the prospective study had the option of providing additional blood draws and questionnaires. Before DNA extraction, blood samples from the prospective study were shipped at room temperature or frozen.

The receptor chain draws on TRBV29-1 and TRBJ1-3; D gene: possibly TRBD1, on 5 matching bases. The receptor was isolated from a man aged 25 to 40 who had recovered from COVID-19. Sequenced sample: PBMCs or T cells enriched from blood (not recorded which). The CDR3 protein is CSVGGLVKSSGNTIYF. The bases read TGCAGCGTTGGGGGCCTTGTGAAAAGCTCTGGAAACACCATATATTTT.